These 2 T cell receptor beta chains were all obtained from the same sample, sequenced in a study of naive and memory T cell subsets. Both TRBC1 and TRBC2 were covered by a beta constant-region primer of two equimolar oligonucleotides. The ligated cDNA underwent four PCR rounds using SP2 and nested alpha and beta constant-region primers. TCRdb called the UMI-ligation and nested PCR reads again in MiXCR, with one record for every CDR3 protein. The table lists over 100,000 distinct CDR3 sequences, 35% to 45% of them singletons. The sequenced sample consisted of central memory CD4+ T cells from blood. The receptor source for this set is a human donor in good health.

The table lists this clonotype with a few counts. This sequence joins TRBV11-3 and TRBJ2-2, with D possibly being TRBD2 (7 bases). V lost 6 bases and J 0 bases, leaving 17 bases between the germline ends. The germline V gene has CDR1 SGHNT and CDR2 YENEEA. CDR3 size: 17 residues. CDR3 nucleotide sequence: TGTGCCAGCAGTCGAGGGCGGGGGCAAACGAACACCGGGGAGCTGTTTTTT. Its protein is CASSRGRGQTNTGELFF.

This clonotype occurred a few times. This chain joins TRBV5-8 and TRBJ2-3; D unresolved. The CDR3 length is 13 residues. Trimming shortened V by 2 bases and J by 3 bases, and 7 bases separated the two germline ends. Germline CDR1 is SGHTS and CDR2 is YDEGEE. This CDR3 reads CASSFMGTDTQYF. CDR3 in DNA: TGTGCCAGCAGCTTCATGGGGACAGATACGCAGTATTTT.